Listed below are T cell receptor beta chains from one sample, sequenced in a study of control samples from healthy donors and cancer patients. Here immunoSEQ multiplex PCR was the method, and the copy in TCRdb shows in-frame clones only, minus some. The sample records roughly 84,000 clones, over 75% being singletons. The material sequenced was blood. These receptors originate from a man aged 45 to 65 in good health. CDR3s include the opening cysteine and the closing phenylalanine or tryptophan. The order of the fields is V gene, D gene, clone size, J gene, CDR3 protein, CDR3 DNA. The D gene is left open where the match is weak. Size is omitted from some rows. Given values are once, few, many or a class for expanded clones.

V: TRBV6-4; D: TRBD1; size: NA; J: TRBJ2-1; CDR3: CASRGQGGSYNEQFF; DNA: TGTGCCAGCAGGGGACAGGGGGGCTCCTACAATGAGCAGTTCTTC
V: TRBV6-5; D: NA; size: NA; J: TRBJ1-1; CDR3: CATGTRNTEAFF; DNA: TGTGCCACCGGGACTCGGAACACTGAAGCTTTCTTT
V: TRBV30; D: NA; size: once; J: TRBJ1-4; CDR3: CAWHRLRDLNEKLFF; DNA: TGTGCCTGGCACAGACTCCGGGACCTCAATGAAAAACTGTTTTTT
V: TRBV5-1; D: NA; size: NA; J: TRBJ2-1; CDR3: CASSTAWGHYEQFF; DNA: TGCGCCAGCAGCACCGCTTGGGGTCACTATGAGCAGTTCTTC
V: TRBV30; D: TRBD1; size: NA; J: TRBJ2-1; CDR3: CAWKTGTGANEQFF; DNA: TGTGCCTGGAAGACCGGGACAGGGGCTAATGAGCAGTTCTTC
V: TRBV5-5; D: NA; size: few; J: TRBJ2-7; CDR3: CASSWGTGYGQYF; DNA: TGTGCCAGCAGCTGGGGGACGGGGTACGGGCAGTACTTC
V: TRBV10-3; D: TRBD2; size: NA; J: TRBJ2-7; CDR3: CAISPLAGVSEQYF; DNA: TGTGCCATCAGTCCCTTGGCGGGGGTTTCCGAGCAGTACTTC
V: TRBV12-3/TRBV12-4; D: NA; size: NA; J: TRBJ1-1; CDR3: CASSRTDNTEAFF; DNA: TGTGCCAGCAGCCGGACGGACAACACTGAAGCTTTCTTT
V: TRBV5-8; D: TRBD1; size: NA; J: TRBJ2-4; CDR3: CASSTWTGAKNIQYF; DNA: TGTGCCAGCAGCACTTGGACAGGGGCCAAAAACATTCAGTACTTC
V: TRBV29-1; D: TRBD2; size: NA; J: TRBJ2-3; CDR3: CSADRGDPTDTQYF; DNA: TGCAGCGCCGACCGGGGGGACCCCACAGATACGCAGTATTTT
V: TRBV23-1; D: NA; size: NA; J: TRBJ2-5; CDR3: CASSSPRGGAQYF; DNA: TGCGCCAGCAGTAGCCCAAGGGGGGGGGCCCAGTACTTC
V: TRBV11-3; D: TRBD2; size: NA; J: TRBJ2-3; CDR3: CASSSGLGLDTQYF; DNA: TGTGCCAGCAGCTCGGGACTAGGCCTAGATACGCAGTATTTT
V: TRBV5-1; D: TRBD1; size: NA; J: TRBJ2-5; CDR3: CASSLREHGTGVMRETQYF; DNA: TGCGCCAGCAGCTTGAGGGAGCACGGGACAGGGGTTATGAGGGAGACCCAGTACTTC
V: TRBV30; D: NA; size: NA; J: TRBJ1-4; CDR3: CAWSEAVGEKLFF; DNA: TGTGCCTGGAGTGAAGCGGTTGGGGAAAAACTGTTTTTT
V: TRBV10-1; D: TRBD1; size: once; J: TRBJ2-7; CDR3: CAWMGRGREVSYEQYF; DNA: TGCGCCTGGATGGGTAGGGGGCGCGAGGTATCCTACGAGCAGTACTTC
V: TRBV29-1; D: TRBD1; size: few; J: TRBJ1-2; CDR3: CSVEEGQGYGYTF; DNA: TGCAGCGTTGAAGAGGGACAGGGTTATGGCTACACCTTC